The 21 T cell receptor beta chains below come from one sample, sequenced in a study of cytomegalovirus exposure and HLA in healthy donors. The PCR ran on 60 Vbeta and 13 Jbeta primers. Libraries were prepared by immunoSEQ multiplex PCR; TCRdb keeps only in-frame clonotypes and omits some of them. The sample has about 200,000 clones, roughly three quarters seen once. The sequencing sample was made of PBMCs. These TCRs come from a male donor in good health and CMV-seropositive.

The chain uses TRBV10-3 and TRBJ2-2, with 10 bases that match TRBD1. Per the germline V gene, CDR1 is ENHRY and CDR2 is SYGVKD. The V gene end was trimmed by 5 bases and the J gene end by 0 bases; junction bases not matched to a gene: 9. There are 18 residues in the CDR3. The CDR3 coding sequence is TGTGCCATCAGTATACGGGACAGGGGCCAGACGAACACCGGGGAGCTGTTTTTT. This translates into CAISIRDRGQTNTGELFF.

J is TRBJ2-5 and V is TRBV29-1; TRBD2 matches 7 bases. From germline, CDR1 is SQVTM and CDR2 ANQGSEA. The CDR3 runs to 13 residues. Trimming took 4 bases from V and 2 from J; bases not matched to a gene: 4. CDR3 region: CSVVGGGQETQYF. Here the CDR3 DNA reads TGCAGCGTTGTTGGGGGGGGGCAAGAGACCCAGTACTTC.

This clone came up once. This chain links TRBV9 with TRBJ2-2; 8 nucleotides match TRBD2. CDR3 length: 15 residues. In germline, CDR1 is SGDLS, CDR2 YYNGEE. The V and J ends lost 4 bases and 7 bases, in that order; junction bases with no gene match: 9. CDR3 bases: TGTGCCAGCAGCCCAGGGACCGGGGGGGTCGGGGAGCTGTTTTTT. Its protein is CASSPGTGGVGELFF. The full variable domain, its missing parts supplied by reference TRBV9 and TRBJ2-2, is DSGVTQTPKHLITATGQRVTLRCSPRSGDLSVYWYQQSLDQGLQFLIQYYNGEERAKGNILERFSAQQFPDLHSELNLSSLELGDSALYFCASSPGTGGVGELFFGEGSRLTVL.

This sequence joins TRBV10-2 and TRBJ2-3, with D hard to call. The CDR3 sequence is 16 residues long. V dropped 0 bases and J dropped 0 bases, with 10 bases sitting between them. From germline, CDR1 is WSHSY and CDR2 SAAADI. The CDR3 reads CASSESLLESTDTQYF. In DNA form, the CDR3 reads TGCGCCAGCAGTGAGTCCCTATTGGAGAGCACAGATACGCAGTATTTT.

This clone was found once. The gene calls are TRBV6-5 and TRBJ1-5; the D gene is possibly TRBD1 (6 bases). Trimming took off 2 bases at V and 4 bases at J, with 12 bases between the two ends. Germline CDR1 reads MNHEY; CDR2 reads SVGAGI. This CDR3 contains 15 residues. CDR3 sequence (DNA): TGTGCCAGCAGTTACGAGGGGGATGGAAATCAGCCCCAGCATTTT. Translation gives CASSYEGDGNQPQHF.

J is TRBJ2-5 and V is TRBV15; 8 nucleotides align to TRBD1. Per germline, CDR1 LNHNV and CDR2 YYDKDF (reference sequence). This CDR3 region has 15 residues. J gave up 11 bases and V 5 bases, and 16 bases lay outside the gene matches. The DNA for the CDR3 is TGTGCCACCAGCCCAACCCGGGGACAGGTGTGGGAGCAGTACTTC. Translating it yields CATSPTRGQVWEQYF.

This chain connects TRBV6-1 to TRBJ1-4; TRBD1 matches at 8 bases. This CDR3 comprises 16 residues. The V segment lost 3 bases and the J segment 0 bases; nucleotides outside the gene matches: 3. Germline V gene sequence: CDR1 MNHNS, CDR2 SASEGT. Here the CDR3 DNA reads TGTGCCAGCAGTGACGACAGGGGTGCAACTAATGAAAAACTGTTTTTT. Translation gives CASSDDRGATNEKLFF.

The chain employs TRBV27 and TRBJ2-7; a possible D gene is TRBD2 (5 bases). Trimming took off 4 bases at V and 13 bases at J, with 20 bases between the two ends. Germline values: CDR1 MNHEY, CDR2 SMNVEV (reference sequence). CDR3 length: 13 amino acids. CDR3 sequence (DNA): TGTGCCAGCAGTTACGGCCCACGGGAACCCTGTTACTTC. Translation gives CASSYGPREPCYF.

Comment on this clone: The junction does not match germline at one end; this may be a read error. The genes are TRBV7-9 and TRBJ2-2, with 7 bases lining up with TRBD2. Germline CDR1 reads SEHNR; CDR2 reads FQNEAQ (reference sequence). The CDR3 has 18 residues. The CDR3 coding sequence is TGTTCCAGCAGCTTCGCTTTTAGAAGCGGGGTGAATACCGGGGAGCTGTTTTTT. Translation: CSSSFAFRSGVNTGELFF.

The V gene is TRBV9, the J gene TRBJ2-1; a possible D gene is TRBD2 (5 bases). This CDR3 spans 18 amino acids. V was cut by 0 bases and J by 8 bases, with 24 bases left in between. Germline V gene sequence: CDR1 SGDLS, CDR2 YYNGEE. This CDR3 reads CASSVDLRDSVIPDEQFF. CDR3 in DNA: TGTGCCAGCAGCGTAGATCTACGGGATAGCGTCATCCCGGATGAGCAGTTCTTC.

V gene TRBV9 combines with J gene TRBJ2-2, with a possible D match to TRBD2 (6 bases). Germline V CDR1 and CDR2: SGDLS, YYNGEE. V was cut by 0 bases and J by 3 bases, with 12 bases left in between. CDR3 length: 16 residues. The CDR3 is CASSVGASAYTGELFF. DNA of the CDR3: TGTGCCAGCAGCGTAGGAGCTAGCGCTTACACCGGGGAGCTGTTTTTT.

The J gene is TRBJ1-4, the V gene TRBV14; 7 bases map to TRBD1. With V trimmed by 0 bases and J by 8 bases, 9 bases remained unmatched. The germline gives CDR1 SGHDN, CDR2 FVKESK. The CDR3 contains 16 residues. CDR3 sequence: CASSQDRPSRGEKLFF. CDR3 DNA sequence: TGTGCCAGCAGCCAAGATAGGCCCTCCAGGGGGGAAAAACTGTTTTTT.

In its sample, this clone was seen once. This sequence joins TRBV7-2 and TRBJ1-2, with D possibly TRBD1 on 5 matching bases. This CDR3 comprises 13 residues. Germline-derived CDR1 and CDR2 are SGHTA and FQGNSA. Trimming cost V 10 bases and J 4 bases, with 16 bases left between them. CDR3: CATSPRGLYGYTF. CDR3 bases: TGTGCCACGTCTCCAAGGGGTCTCTATGGCTACACCTTC.

This chain uses TRBV7-9 with TRBJ2-7; D might be TRBD1 (6 bases). V was clipped by 1 base and J by 3 bases, with 7 bases between them. Germline V gene sequence: CDR1 SEHNR, CDR2 FQNEAQ (reference sequence). CDR3 length equals 13 residues. CDR3 sequence: CASSLGTVYEQYF. CDR3 sequence (DNA): TGTGCCAGCAGCTTAGGGACAGTCTACGAGCAGTACTTC.

V is TRBV2 and J is TRBJ2-1, with D possibly being TRBD1 (6 bases). CDR1 is SNHLY and CDR2 is FYNNEI in the germline V gene. The CDR3 covers 16 residues. V was cut by 1 base and J by 7 bases, with 17 bases left in between. The CDR3 DNA follows: TGTGCCAGCAGTGAAGAAACAGGGCGGGTCATAAATGAGCAGTTCTTC. Protein: CASSEETGRVINEQFF. The full variable domain, rest sourced from reference TRBV2 and TRBJ2-1, is EPEVTQTPSHQVTQMGQEVILRCVPISNHLYFYWYRQILGQKVEFLVSFYNNEISEKSEIFDDQFSVERPDGSNFTLKIRSTKLEDSAMYFCASSEETGRVINEQFFGPGTRLTVL.

This sequence joins TRBV7-8 and TRBJ2-7; D is uncertain. CDR3 length: 13 amino acids. Germline V gene sequence: CDR1 SGHVS, CDR2 FQNEAQ. V lost 2 bases and J 3 bases, leaving 8 bases between the germline ends. CDR3 nucleotides: TGTGCCAGCAGCTTAAGTTCCAGCTACGAGCAGTACTTC. Amino acid sequence: CASSLSSSYEQYF.

The chain links TRBV5-1 to TRBJ2-3; D is uncertain. Germline CDR1 and CDR2: SGHRS and YFSETQ. The CDR3 is 15 amino acids. Trimming took off 1 base at V and 3 bases at J, with 12 bases between the two ends. Here the CDR3 reads CASSLRVDWTDTQYF. The CDR3 nucleotides read TGCGCCAGCAGCTTGAGAGTAGATTGGACAGATACGCAGTATTTT.

The CDR3 spells CASSAEQGSMNTEAFF. In DNA, the CDR3 is TGTGCCAGCAGCGCAGAACAGGGCTCAATGAACACTGAAGCTTTCTTT. This sequence joins TRBV5-5 and TRBJ1-1; TRBD1 might be the D (6 bases). V was trimmed by 4 bases and J by 0 bases, leaving 16 bases between them. This CDR3 is built from 16 residues. Germline V gene data show CDR1 as SGHKS and CDR2 as YYEKEE (reference sequence).

This chain connects TRBV28 to TRBJ2-6, with D hard to call. Deletions cut 5 bases from V and 2 bases from J, with 10 bases between. Germline V lookup: CDR1 MDHEN, CDR2 SYDVKM. The CDR3 extends over 15 amino acids. This CDR3 is CASSPAAAGANVLTF. The CDR3 DNA is TGTGCCAGCAGTCCCGCGGCAGCTGGGGCCAACGTCCTGACTTTC. Variable domain in full (rest from reference TRBV28 and TRBJ2-6): DVKVTQSSRYLVKRTGEKVFLECVQDMDHENMFWYRQDPGLGLRLIYFSYDVKMKEKGDIPEGYSVSREKKERFSLILESASTNQTSMYLCASSPAAAGANVLTFGAGSRLTVL.

This clone was seen more than once but under ten times. The rearrangement links TRBV4-1 to TRBJ2-7, with 7 bases fitting TRBD2. In germline, CDR1 is MGHRA, CDR2 YSYEKL. Germline trimming cut 6 bases from V and 1 base from J; bases unmatched to any gene: 9. The CDR3 length is 15 residues. For the CDR3, the DNA is TGCGCCAGCAGTCGCACTAGCGTCCAGTCCTACGAGCAGTACTTC. Residues: CASSRTSVQSYEQYF.

This clone was found a few times. CDR3 in DNA: TGCGCCAGCAGCCGAAGGGGGGGCAACAATGAGCAGTTCTTC. It encodes CASSRRGGNNEQFF. This chain uses TRBV4-3 with TRBJ2-1; D perhaps matches TRBD2 (7 bases). There are 14 residues in the CDR3. Trimming pared 4 bases from V and 5 bases from J, leaving 12 bases between. The germline gives CDR1 LGHNA, CDR2 YSLEER.